This T cell receptor beta chain was captured by sequencing in a study of blood T cell repertoires in COVID-19. As processed by the authors: How many nucleated cells were present was estimated from reference gene primer amplification. Profiled with immunoSEQ multiplex PCR; TCRdb holds only in-frame clones, not every one. V and J calls and clone size are as listed in that table; D and trimming were resolved from the DNA. Of a few hundred thousand clones listed, about 88% are singletons. The germline gives CDR1 KGHDR, CDR2 SFDVKD. The V and J ends lost 6 bases and 1 base respectively, with 10 bases between them. This CDR3 has 14 amino acids.

This rearrangement joins TRBV24-1 to TRBJ2-3; D call uncertain. Sequenced sample: peripheral blood. The sequence derives from a man aged 45-65 years who had recovered from COVID-19. The CDR3 reads CATSLTTGTDTQYF. DNA of the CDR3: TGTGCCACCAGTCTTACCACAGGCACAGATACGCAGTATTTT.